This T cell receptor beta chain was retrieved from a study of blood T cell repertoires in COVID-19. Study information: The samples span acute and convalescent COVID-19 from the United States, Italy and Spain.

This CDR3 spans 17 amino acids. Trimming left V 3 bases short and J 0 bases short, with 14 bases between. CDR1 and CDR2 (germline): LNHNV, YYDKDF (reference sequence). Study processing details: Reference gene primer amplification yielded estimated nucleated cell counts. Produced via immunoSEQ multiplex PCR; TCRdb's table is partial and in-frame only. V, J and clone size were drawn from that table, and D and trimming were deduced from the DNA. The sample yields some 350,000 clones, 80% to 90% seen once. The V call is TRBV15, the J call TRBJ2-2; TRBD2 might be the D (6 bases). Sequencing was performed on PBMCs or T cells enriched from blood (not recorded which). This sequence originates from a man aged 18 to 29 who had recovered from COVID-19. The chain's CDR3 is CATSSIRAGSNTGELFF. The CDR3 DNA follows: TGTGCCACCAGCAGTATACGGGCGGGGTCGAACACCGGGGAGCTGTTTTTT.